This TCR beta chain appears in the sequencing data of a study of graft-versus-host responses after intestinal transplantation. Study overall: Transplants were multivisceral, liver-intestinal, or isolated intestinal.

As concerns this clone: The target antigen is unknown.

Germline-derived CDR1 and CDR2 are SGHRS and YFSETQ. This CDR3 spans 13 amino acids. V was trimmed by 0 bases and J by 6 bases, leaving 7 bases between them. Profiled with immunoSEQ multiplex PCR; TCRdb holds only in-frame clones, not every one. This repertoire shows tens of thousands of clones, about 90% found once; its top ten account for over 2%. Overall study findings and caveats: The highest levels of circulating GvH clones went along with early declines in HvG clones after transplant. Subjects displaying graft-donor T cell macrochimerism possessed elevated graft-versus-host to host-versus-graft clonal ratios inside allografts.

The source material was PBMCs, sampled almost 320 days after intestinal transplant. The receptor comes from a human patient who received an intestinal transplant, so some T cells may come from the graft donor. The chain employs TRBV5-1 and TRBJ2-1; D is uncertain. CDR3 region: CASSLDQPNEQFF. For the CDR3, the DNA is TGCGCCAGCAGCTTGGACCAGCCCAATGAGCAGTTCTTC.